This T cell receptor (beta chain) stems from a study of blood T cells in healthy people across ages. Study outcomes and limitations: Greater diversity and more naive CD4+ cells were seen in long-lived donors than in aged donors.

On this clonotype itself: The antigen is undetermined.

CDR1 is DFQATT, CDR2 SNEGSKA, per germline (reference sequence). The CDR3 loop spans 13 amino acids. With a J-beta primer mix and a sample-barcoded 5' primer, a second PCR ran about 7 to 11 cycles. Each TCR beta cDNA got a 12-nucleotide random molecular identifier. TCRdb called the 5' RACE reads again in MiXCR, with one record for every CDR3 protein. The table includes about 1.6 million distinct CDR3 sequences, around 35% detected once. This clonotype was sampled from a woman younger than 45 in good health. Specimen: blood. The rearrangement uses TRBV20-1 and TRBJ2-1; 10 bases map to TRBD2. The CDR3 nucleotides read TGCAGCCCAGTAGCGGGGGGCTACAATGAGCAGTTCTTC. This translates into CSPVAGGYNEQFF.